This is a list of T cell receptor beta chains from one sample in a study of blood T cell repertoires in COVID-19. Sequencing used immunoSEQ multiplex PCR; TCRdb keeps in-frame clones, though not all of them. The sample comprises some 150,000 clones, roughly 87% of which are singletons, and about 4.1% rests with the top ten. Source material: peripheral blood. The source of these receptors is a woman aged 60-70 years with active or convalescent COVID-19. Both conserved end residues are part of each CDR3. A D gene is named only where the DNA matches it firmly. For some rows the clone size is stated as once, few or many, or as a class when expanded; others skip it.

d_gene	abundance	j_gene	len	v_gene	CDR3nt	CDR3aa
-	-	TRBJ2-7	15	TRBV6-5	TGTGCCAGCAGTTACTCAGCGACCGGAACCTACGAGCAGTACTTC	CASSYSATGTYEQYF
-	-	TRBJ2-6	17	TRBV10-2	TGCGCCAGCAGCGATAAAGGGGGGGACCCTGGGGCCAACGTCCTGACTTTC	CASSDKGGDPGANVLTF
TRBD1	-	TRBJ1-5	15	TRBV5-1	TGCGCCAGCAGCTTAGGCACAGGGGATAATCAGCCCCAGCATTTT	CASSLGTGDNQPQHF
-	-	TRBJ1-3	12	TRBV10-3	TGTGCCATCAGTGACGGAGCGAACACCATATATTTT	CAISDGANTIYF
TRBD2	-	TRBJ2-5	15	TRBV25-1	TGTGCCAGCAGTTTGGGGACTAGCGGGTTGGAGACCCAGTACTTC	CASSLGTSGLETQYF
-	-	TRBJ1-6	15	TRBV2	TGTGCCAGCAGTGAGTCCAAAACCTATAATTCACCCCTCCACTTT	CASSESKTYNSPLHF
TRBD1	-	TRBJ1-2	15	TRBV4-1	TGCGCCAGCAGCCAAGGACAGGGGGCTGGGTATGGCTACACCTTC	CASSQGQGAGYGYTF
TRBD1	-	TRBJ2-1	14	TRBV5-8	TGTGCCAGCAGCTTGGAAGGGACAGTAAATGAGCAGTTCTTC	CASSLEGTVNEQFF
-	-	TRBJ1-2	14	TRBV3-1/TRBV3-2	TGTGCCAGCAGCCAATCGGACAGTATCTATGGCTACACCTTC	CASSQSDSIYGYTF
TRBD2	-	TRBJ2-3	17	TRBV7-8	TGTGCCAGCAGGAAACGGACTAGCGGGGTGATCACAGATACGCAGTATTTT	CASRKRTSGVITDTQYF
-	-	TRBJ1-2	15	TRBV2	TGTGCCAGCAGTGAAAGGGGCAGGGTCCCCTATGGCTACACCTTC	CASSERGRVPYGYTF
TRBD1	-	TRBJ1-2	14	TRBV18	TGTGCCAGCTCACCACGACCTCAGGGGGAAGGCTACACCTTC	CASSPRPQGEGYTF
-	-	TRBJ2-3	14	TRBV7-2	TGTGCCAGCAGCTTTGTCGGGTTCACAGATACGCAGTATTTT	CASSFVGFTDTQYF
-	-	TRBJ1-1	13	TRBV10-3	TGTGCCATCAGTGAGACACCCCAAGCTGAAGCTTTCTTT	CAISETPQAEAFF
TRBD1	-	TRBJ1-4	14	TRBV6-5	TGTGCCAGCATACCAGGGGGCGAGAGTGAAAAACTGTTTTTT	CASIPGGESEKLFF
-	few	TRBJ2-7	13	TRBV12-3/TRBV12-4	TGTGCCAGCAGTTTATTACGGGGCTACGAGCAGTACTTC	CASSLLRGYEQYF
-	-	TRBJ2-7	19	TRBV4-1	TGCGCCAGCAGCCAAGAATTCTCGGTGTGGGGCGGGGCCGACTACGAGCAGTACTTC	CASSQEFSVWGGADYEQYF
-	-	TRBJ1-2	14	TRBV2	TGTGCCAGCCGTCCGCAGACTGTAAACTATGGCTACACCTTC	CASRPQTVNYGYTF
TRBD1	once	TRBJ2-3	14	TRBV4-1	TGCGCCAGCAGCCTGGGGACAGACACAGATACGCAGTATTTT	CASSLGTDTDTQYF
TRBD2	-	TRBJ2-7	18	TRBV7-2	TGTGCCAGCAGCCCCCGGGGGGACGGAACCAGTTTTTCCTACGAGCAGTACTTC	CASSPRGDGTSFSYEQYF
TRBD2	-	TRBJ2-1	18	TRBV18	TGTGCCAGCTCACCACAGGCTAGCGGGGGCTCTGGTTCCAATGAGCAGTTCTTC	CASSPQASGGSGSNEQFF
-	-	TRBJ2-3	14	TRBV18	TGTGCCAGCTCACCACCGAATAGCGGAGATACGCAGTATTTT	CASSPPNSGDTQYF
-	-	TRBJ2-2	16	TRBV6-5	TGTGCCAGCAGTTACTCGACACTGGGGAACACCGGGGAGCTGTTTTTT	CASSYSTLGNTGELFF
TRBD2	-	TRBJ2-1	18	TRBV7-9	TGTGCCAGCAGCTCAAGGACTAGCGGCGACAAATCTTACAATGAGCAGTTCTTC	CASSSRTSGDKSYNEQFF
TRBD1	-	TRBJ2-7	15	TRBV7-8	TGTGCCAGCAGCTTAGCGTCCGGGACAGGGGGCGAGCAGTACTTC	CASSLASGTGGEQYF
TRBD1	-	TRBJ1-5	14	TRBV6-2/TRBV6-3	TGTGCCAGCAGTACTTACGACAGGGATCAGCCCCAGCATTTT	CASSTYDRDQPQHF
-	-	TRBJ1-1	14	TRBV5-1	TGCGCCAGCAGCCCGGGACTGTCGAACACTGAAGCTTTCTTT	CASSPGLSNTEAFF
-	-	TRBJ2-2	12	TRBV3-1/TRBV3-2	TGTGCCAGCAGCTTTATTACCGGGGAGCTGTTTTTT	CASSFITGELFF
TRBD2	once	TRBJ2-1	16	TRBV9	TGTGCCAGCAGCGCGGCCGGGACTAGCGGGTACAATGAGCAGTTCTTC	CASSAAGTSGYNEQFF
TRBD1	-	TRBJ1-5	17	TRBV6-2/TRBV6-3	TGTGCCAGCACCCCAGACAGGGTCCCTCGAAGCAATCAGCCCCAGCATTTT	CASTPDRVPRSNQPQHF
-	-	TRBJ1-3	15	TRBV18	TGTGCCAGCTCACCTCAAAGGGGCCCTGGAAACACCATATATTTT	CASSPQRGPGNTIYF
-	-	TRBJ1-1	13	TRBV30	TGTGCCTGGAGCCCGGTTCCTGGCACTGAAGCTTTCTTT	CAWSPVPGTEAFF
-	-	TRBJ2-3	13	TRBV6-5	TGTGCCAGCAGAACTACTTCCACAGATACGCAGTATTTT	CASRTTSTDTQYF
TRBD1	-	TRBJ1-3	16	TRBV18	TGTGCCAGCTCACCCGGGACAGGGGAAGGTGGAAACACCATATATTTT	CASSPGTGEGGNTIYF
TRBD1	-	TRBJ2-3	16	TRBV19	TGTGCCAGTAGTATGACAGGGGTGCGTGACACAGATACGCAGTATTTT	CASSMTGVRDTDTQYF
-	-	TRBJ1-2	13	TRBV19	TGTGCCAGTAGTAAAGCCGGGAACTATGGCTACACCTTC	CASSKAGNYGYTF
TRBD1	-	TRBJ1-2	12	TRBV2	TGTGCCAGCAGTTCACAGGGGGATGGCTACACCTTC	CASSSQGDGYTF
-	-	TRBJ1-4	14	TRBV12-5	TGTGCTAGTGGACTAAGTGCAACTAATGAAAAACTGTTTTTT	CASGLSATNEKLFF
-	-	TRBJ1-1	17	TRBV7-2	TGTGCCAGCAATCAAAAGGGGGGGCTACAAAAGAACACTGAAGCTTTCTTT	CASNQKGGLQKNTEAFF
-	-	TRBJ2-7	15	TRBV7-2	TGTGCCAGCAGCCCAGATTGGGTTGGGCTCTACGAGCAGTACTTC	CASSPDWVGLYEQYF
-	-	TRBJ1-1	15	TRBV4-3	TGCGCCAGCAGCCAACAGACAGGCCTGAACACTGAAGCTTTCTTT	CASSQQTGLNTEAFF
-	-	TRBJ2-3	16	TRBV27	TGTGCCAGCCTGTCTAAAAGTCAGGGATTGGTGGATACGCAGTATTTT	CASLSKSQGLVDTQYF